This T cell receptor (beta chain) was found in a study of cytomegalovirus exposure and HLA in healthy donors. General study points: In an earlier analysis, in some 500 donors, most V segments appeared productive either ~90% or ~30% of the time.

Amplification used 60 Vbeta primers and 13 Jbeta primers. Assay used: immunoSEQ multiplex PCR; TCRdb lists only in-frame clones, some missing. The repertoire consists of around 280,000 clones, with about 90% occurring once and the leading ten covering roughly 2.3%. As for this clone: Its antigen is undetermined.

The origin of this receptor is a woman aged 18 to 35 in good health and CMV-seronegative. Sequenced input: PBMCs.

DNA for the CDR3: TGTGCCAGCAGCGTAGGGACAGGGCTCAATGAAAAACTGTTTTTT. Protein sequence: CASSVGTGLNEKLFF. This rearrangement joins TRBV9 to TRBJ1-4; 8 bases align to TRBD1. Germline lookup yields CDR1 SGDLS and CDR2 YYNGEE. With V trimmed by 0 bases and J by 5 bases, 3 bases remained unmatched. The length of the CDR3 is 15 residues.